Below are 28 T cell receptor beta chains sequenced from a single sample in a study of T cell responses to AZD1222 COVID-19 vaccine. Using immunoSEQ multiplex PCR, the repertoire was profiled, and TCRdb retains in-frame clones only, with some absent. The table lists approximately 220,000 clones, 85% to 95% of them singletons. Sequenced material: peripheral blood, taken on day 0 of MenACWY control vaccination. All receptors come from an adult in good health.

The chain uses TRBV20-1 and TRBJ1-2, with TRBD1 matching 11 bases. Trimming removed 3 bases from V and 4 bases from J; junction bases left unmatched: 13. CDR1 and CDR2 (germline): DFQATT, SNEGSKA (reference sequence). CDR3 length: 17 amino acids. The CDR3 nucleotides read TGCAGTGCTAGTCTCGGACAGGGGGCCCCTAACTCCTATGGCTACACCTTC. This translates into CSASLGQGAPNSYGYTF.

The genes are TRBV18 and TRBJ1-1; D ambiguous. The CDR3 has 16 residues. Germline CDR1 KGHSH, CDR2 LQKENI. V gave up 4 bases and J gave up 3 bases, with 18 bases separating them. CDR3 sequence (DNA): TGTGCCAGCTCACGATATACTAGGGTGCAGGACACTGAAGCTTTCTTT. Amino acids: CASSRYTRVQDTEAFF.

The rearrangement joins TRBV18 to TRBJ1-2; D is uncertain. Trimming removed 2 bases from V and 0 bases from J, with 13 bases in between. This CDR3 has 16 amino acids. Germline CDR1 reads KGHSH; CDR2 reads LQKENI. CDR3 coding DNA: TGTGCCAGCTCACCAATGCGACCGGGAACTAACTATGGCTACACCTTC. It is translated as CASSPMRPGTNYGYTF.

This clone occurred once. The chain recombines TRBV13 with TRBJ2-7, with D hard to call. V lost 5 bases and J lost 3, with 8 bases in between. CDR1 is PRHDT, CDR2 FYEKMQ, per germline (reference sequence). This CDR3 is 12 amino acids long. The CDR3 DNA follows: TGTGCCAGCAGCCCGTTGGGCTACGAGCAGTACTTC. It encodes CASSPLGYEQYF.

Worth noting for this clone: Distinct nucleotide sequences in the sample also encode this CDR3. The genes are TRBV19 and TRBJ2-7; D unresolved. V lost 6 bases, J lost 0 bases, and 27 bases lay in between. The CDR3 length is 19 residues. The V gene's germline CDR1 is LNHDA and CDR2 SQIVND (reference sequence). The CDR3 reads CASSITPFEPTASSYEQYF. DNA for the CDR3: TGTGCCAGTAGCATAACACCTTTTGAGCCTACGGCGAGCTCCTACGAGCAGTACTTC.

The CDR3 region is CASSLGSSSYNEQFF. CDR3 DNA sequence: TGTGCCAGCAGCTTGGGTTCGAGCTCCTACAATGAGCAGTTCTTC. The V and J genes are TRBV7-6 and TRBJ2-1; no clear D gene. The V and J ends lost 3 bases and 0 bases respectively, with 9 bases between them. The CDR3 sequence is 15 residues long. Germline V lookup: CDR1 SGHVS, CDR2 FNYEAQ.

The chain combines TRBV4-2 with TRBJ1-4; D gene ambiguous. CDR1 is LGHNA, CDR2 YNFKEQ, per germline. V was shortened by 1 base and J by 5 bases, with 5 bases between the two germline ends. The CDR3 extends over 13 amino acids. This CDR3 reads CASSQGLNEKLFF. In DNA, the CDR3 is TGTGCCAGCAGCCAAGGACTGAATGAAAAACTGTTTTTT.

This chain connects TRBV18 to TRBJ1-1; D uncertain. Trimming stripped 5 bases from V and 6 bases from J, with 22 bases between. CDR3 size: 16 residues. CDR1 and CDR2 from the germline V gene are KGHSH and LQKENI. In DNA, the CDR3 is TGTGCCAGCTCAAAGGGAGCAGATTCTGGGGTCGCTGAAGCTTTCTTT. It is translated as CASSKGADSGVAEAFF.

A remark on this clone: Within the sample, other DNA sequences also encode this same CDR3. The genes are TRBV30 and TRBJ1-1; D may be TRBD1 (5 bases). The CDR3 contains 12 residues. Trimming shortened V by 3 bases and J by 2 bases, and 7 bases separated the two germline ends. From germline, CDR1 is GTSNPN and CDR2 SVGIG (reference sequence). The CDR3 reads CAWRGVNTEAFF. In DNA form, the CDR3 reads TGTGCCTGGAGGGGGGTCAACACTGAAGCTTTCTTT.

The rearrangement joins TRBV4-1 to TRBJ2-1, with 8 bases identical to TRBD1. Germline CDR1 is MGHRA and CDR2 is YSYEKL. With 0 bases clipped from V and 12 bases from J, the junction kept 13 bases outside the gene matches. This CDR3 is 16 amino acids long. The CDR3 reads CASSQERGTQGARQFF. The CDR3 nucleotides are TGCGCCAGCAGCCAAGAGAGGGGAACCCAGGGGGCGAGGCAGTTCTTC.

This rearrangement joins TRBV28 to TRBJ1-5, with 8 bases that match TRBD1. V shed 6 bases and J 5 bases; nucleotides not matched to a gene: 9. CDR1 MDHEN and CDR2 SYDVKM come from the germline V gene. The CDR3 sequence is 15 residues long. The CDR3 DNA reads TGTGCCAGCAGCTCAGGGGGCCGGGCCCATCAGCCCCAGCATTTT. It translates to CASSSGGRAHQPQHF.

CDR3 sequence: CASSLYGNQPQHF. In nucleotides, the CDR3 is TGTGCCAGCAGTTTATATGGCAATCAGCCCCAGCATTTT. This chain joins TRBV12-3 or TRBV12-4 and TRBJ1-5; no reliable D call. The ends were cut back, 2 bases at V and 2 bases at J, with 4 bases in the middle. This CDR3 region has 13 residues.

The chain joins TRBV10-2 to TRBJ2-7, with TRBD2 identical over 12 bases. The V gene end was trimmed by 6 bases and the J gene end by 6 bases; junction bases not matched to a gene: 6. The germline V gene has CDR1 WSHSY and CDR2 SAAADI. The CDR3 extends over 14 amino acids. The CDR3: CASSVLAGGGEQYF. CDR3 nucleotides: TGCGCCAGCAGCGTACTAGCGGGGGGTGGCGAGCAGTACTTC.

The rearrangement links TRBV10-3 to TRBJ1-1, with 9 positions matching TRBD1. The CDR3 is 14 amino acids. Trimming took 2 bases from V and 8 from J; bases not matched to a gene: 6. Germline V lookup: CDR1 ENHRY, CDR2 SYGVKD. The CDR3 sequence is CAISEPGQGTEAFF. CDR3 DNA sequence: TGTGCCATCAGTGAGCCCGGACAGGGGACCGAAGCTTTCTTT.

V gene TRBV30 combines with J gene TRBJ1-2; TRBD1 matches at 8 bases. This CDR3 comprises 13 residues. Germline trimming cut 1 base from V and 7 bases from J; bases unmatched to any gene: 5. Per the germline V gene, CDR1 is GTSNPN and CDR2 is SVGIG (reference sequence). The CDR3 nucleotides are TGTGCCTGGAGTGAAGGACAGGGTGGTGGCTACACCTTC. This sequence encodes CAWSEGQGGGYTF.

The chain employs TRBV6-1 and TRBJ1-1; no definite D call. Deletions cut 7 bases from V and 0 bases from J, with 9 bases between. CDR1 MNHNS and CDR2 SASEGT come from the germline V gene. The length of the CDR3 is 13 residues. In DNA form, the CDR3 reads TGTGCCAGCAACCCGACCGTGAACACTGAAGCTTTCTTT. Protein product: CASNPTVNTEAFF.

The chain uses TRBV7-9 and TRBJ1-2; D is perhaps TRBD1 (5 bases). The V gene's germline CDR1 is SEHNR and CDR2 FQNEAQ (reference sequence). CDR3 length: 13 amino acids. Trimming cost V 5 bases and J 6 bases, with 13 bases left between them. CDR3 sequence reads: CASSPGNLNGYTF. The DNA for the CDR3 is TGTGCCAGCAGCCCAGGGAACCTAAATGGCTACACCTTC.

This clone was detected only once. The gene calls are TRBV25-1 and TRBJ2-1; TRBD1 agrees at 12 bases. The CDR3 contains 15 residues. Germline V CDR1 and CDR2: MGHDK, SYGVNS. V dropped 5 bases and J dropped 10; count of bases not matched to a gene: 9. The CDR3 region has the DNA TGTGCCAGCAGTCGGTCCGGGACAGGGGGCCGGGAGCAGTTCTTC. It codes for CASSRSGTGGREQFF.

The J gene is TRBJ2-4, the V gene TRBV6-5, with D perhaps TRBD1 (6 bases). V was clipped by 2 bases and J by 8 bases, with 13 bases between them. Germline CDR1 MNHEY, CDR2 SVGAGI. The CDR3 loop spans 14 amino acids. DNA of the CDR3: TGTGCCAGCAGTTACCTCGACAGGAAAGACATTCAGTACTTC. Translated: CASSYLDRKDIQYF.

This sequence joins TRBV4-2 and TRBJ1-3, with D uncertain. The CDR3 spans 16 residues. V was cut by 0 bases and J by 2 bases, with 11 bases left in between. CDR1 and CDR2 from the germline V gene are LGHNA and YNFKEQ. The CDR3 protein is CASSQEGHAAGNTIYF. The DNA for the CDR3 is TGTGCCAGCAGCCAAGAGGGCCACGCCGCTGGAAACACCATATATTTT.

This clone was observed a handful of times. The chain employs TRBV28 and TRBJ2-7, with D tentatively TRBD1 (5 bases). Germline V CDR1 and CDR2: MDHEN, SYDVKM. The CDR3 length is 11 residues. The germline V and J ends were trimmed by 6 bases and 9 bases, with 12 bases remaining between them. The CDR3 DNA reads TGTGCCAGCAGCCTGGGGCTCCTGCAGTACTTC. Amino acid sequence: CASSLGLLQYF.

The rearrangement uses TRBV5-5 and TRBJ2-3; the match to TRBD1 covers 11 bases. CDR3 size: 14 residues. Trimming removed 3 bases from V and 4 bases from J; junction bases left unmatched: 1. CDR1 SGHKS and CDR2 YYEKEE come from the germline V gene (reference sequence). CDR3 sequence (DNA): TGTGCCAGCAGCTGGACAGGGGGCGCAGATACGCAGTATTTT. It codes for CASSWTGGADTQYF. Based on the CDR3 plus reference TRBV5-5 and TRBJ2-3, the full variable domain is DAGVTQSPTHLIKTRGQQVTLRCSPISGHKSVSWYQQVLGQGPQFIFQYYEKEERGRGNFPDRFSARQFPNYSSELNVNALLLGDSALYLCASSWTGGADTQYFGPGTRLTVL.

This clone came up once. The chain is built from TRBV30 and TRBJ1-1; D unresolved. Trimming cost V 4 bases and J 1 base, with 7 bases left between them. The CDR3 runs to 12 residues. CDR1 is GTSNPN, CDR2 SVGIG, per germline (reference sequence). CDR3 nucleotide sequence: TGTGCCTGGACCCCGGGGAACACTGAAGCTTTCTTT. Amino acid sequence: CAWTPGNTEAFF.

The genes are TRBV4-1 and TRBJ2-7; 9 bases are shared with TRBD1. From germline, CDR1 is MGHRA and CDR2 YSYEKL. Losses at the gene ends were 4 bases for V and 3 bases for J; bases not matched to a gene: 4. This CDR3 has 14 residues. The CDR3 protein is CASSLAGQGYEQYF. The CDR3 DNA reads TGCGCCAGCAGCCTCGCGGGACAGGGCTACGAGCAGTACTTC.

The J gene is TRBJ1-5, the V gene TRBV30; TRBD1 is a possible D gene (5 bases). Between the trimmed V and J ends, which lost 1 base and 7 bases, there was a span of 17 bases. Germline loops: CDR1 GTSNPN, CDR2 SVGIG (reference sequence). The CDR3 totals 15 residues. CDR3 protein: CAWSAGQGEGQPQHF. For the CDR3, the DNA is TGTGCCTGGAGTGCGGGGCAGGGAGAAGGCCAGCCCCAGCATTTT.

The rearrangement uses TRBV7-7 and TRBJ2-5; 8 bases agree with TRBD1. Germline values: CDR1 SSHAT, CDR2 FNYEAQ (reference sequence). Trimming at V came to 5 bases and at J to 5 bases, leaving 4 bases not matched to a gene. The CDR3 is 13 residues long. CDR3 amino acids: CASSLDRAETQYF. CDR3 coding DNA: TGTGCCAGCAGCCTGGACAGGGCTGAGACCCAGTACTTC.

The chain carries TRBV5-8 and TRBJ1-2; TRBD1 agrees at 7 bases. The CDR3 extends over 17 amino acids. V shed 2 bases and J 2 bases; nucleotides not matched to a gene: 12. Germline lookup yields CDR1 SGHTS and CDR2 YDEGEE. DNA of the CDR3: TGTGCCAGCAGCTTATCCTTCCCGGGACAGCGAAACTATGGCTACACCTTC. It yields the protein CASSLSFPGQRNYGYTF.

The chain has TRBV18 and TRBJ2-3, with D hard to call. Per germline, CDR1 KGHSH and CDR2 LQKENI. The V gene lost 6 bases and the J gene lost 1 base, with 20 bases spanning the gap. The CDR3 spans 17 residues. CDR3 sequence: CASSPKHAYWGTDTQYF. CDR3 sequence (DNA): TGTGCCAGCTCGCCCAAACACGCATACTGGGGCACAGATACGCAGTATTTT.